The 14 T cell receptor beta chains below all came from one sample that was sequenced in a study of memory CD4+ T cells and cytomegalovirus serostatus. Single viable CD3+CD4+CD8-CD45RO+ cells were sorted as the memory CD4+ T cells. Data came from immunoSEQ multiplex PCR; TCRdb stores just in-frame clones and leaves some out. The table has about 50,000 clones, roughly four fifths seen once. What was sequenced was memory CD4+ T cells from blood. The receptor source for this set is an adult in good health and CMV-seronegative.

This chain links TRBV18 with TRBJ2-4; a possible D gene is TRBD1 (6 bases). Germline-derived CDR1 and CDR2 are KGHSH and LQKENI. The CDR3 sequence is 14 residues long. The germline V and J ends were trimmed by 6 bases and 8 bases, with 17 bases remaining between them. CDR3 sequence reads: CASSPGQSADIQYF. DNA of the CDR3: TGTGCCAGCTCGCCTGGACAGAGTGCGGACATTCAGTACTTC.

The chain employs TRBV29-1 and TRBJ2-5, with 13 bases matching TRBD2. CDR3 length equals 14 residues. The trim removed 4 bases at V and 3 bases at J, leaving 2 bases unmatched. The germline gives CDR1 SQVTM, CDR2 ANQGSEA. The CDR3: CSVGTSGGKETQYF. The CDR3 DNA follows: TGCAGCGTTGGGACTAGCGGGGGAAAAGAGACCCAGTACTTC.

The V and J genes are TRBV7-9 and TRBJ2-1; unclear D gene. Germline values: CDR1 SEHNR, CDR2 FQNEAQ (reference sequence). Trimming left V 4 bases short and J 12 bases short, with 25 bases between. The CDR3 consists of 16 residues. This chain's CDR3 is CASSYGSNYLNDGQFF. In nucleotides, the CDR3 is TGTGCCAGCAGCTATGGGTCTAACTATCTCAATGACGGGCAGTTCTTC. Variable domain in full (rest from reference TRBV7-9 and TRBJ2-1): DTGVSQNPRHKITKRGQNVTFRCDPISEHNRLYWYRQTLGQGPEFLTYFQNEAQLEKSRLLSDRFSAERPKGSFSTLEIQRTEQGDSAMYLCASSYGSNYLNDGQFFGPGTRLTVL.

This CDR3 is CATNRLAGGDTQYF. The CDR3 coding sequence is TGTGCCACCAACCGACTAGCGGGGGGAGATACGCAGTATTTT. The chain is built from TRBV7-9 and TRBJ2-3; TRBD2 matches 13 bases. The CDR3 length is 14 residues. After removal of 10 bases from V and 5 bases from J, the junction contained 6 bases not matched to a gene. CDR1 is SEHNR and CDR2 is FQNEAQ in the germline V gene (reference sequence).

The chain employs TRBV6-1 and TRBJ2-7; a weak D match, TRBD1 (6 bases). V was pared by 3 bases and J by 4 bases, with 10 bases between. Per germline, CDR1 MNHNS and CDR2 SASEGT. The CDR3 extends over 13 amino acids. CDR3 nucleotide sequence: TGTGCCAGCAGTGAGACACAGGGTTACGAGCAGTACTTC. This translates into CASSETQGYEQYF.

This sequence joins TRBV11-2 and TRBJ1-1; D remains ambiguous. Trimming shortened V by 5 bases and J by 1 base, and 8 bases separated the two germline ends. This CDR3 comprises 13 residues. CDR1 SGHAT and CDR2 FQNNGV come from the germline V gene. CDR3 residues: CASSLLENTEAFF. The DNA for the CDR3 is TGTGCCAGCAGCCTATTGGAGAACACTGAAGCTTTCTTT.

The J gene is TRBJ1-4, the V gene TRBV7-2; D is possibly TRBD1 (6 bases). The V end was cut by 2 bases, the J end by 3 bases, with 13 bases between. The V gene's germline CDR1 is SGHTA and CDR2 FQGNSA. The CDR3 totals 16 residues. CDR3 nucleotide sequence: TGTGCCAGCAGCTTACAGGGGTTTCGGGCTAATGAAAAACTGTTTTTT. As protein: CASSLQGFRANEKLFF.

The V call is TRBV7-8, the J call TRBJ1-6; D not resolved. Germline CDR1 is SGHVS and CDR2 is FQNEAQ. Trimming removed 5 bases at V and 7 bases at J, with 15 bases between. The CDR3 totals 15 residues. In DNA form, the CDR3 reads TGTGCCAGCAGCCTACAGACTCGGGCGAATTCACCCCTCCACTTT. It encodes CASSLQTRANSPLHF.

The V call is TRBV15, the J call TRBJ1-5, with D possibly TRBD1 on 5 matching bases. Trimming removed 6 bases from V and 3 bases from J, with 15 bases in between. CDR1 and CDR2 (germline): LNHNV, YYDKDF (reference sequence). This CDR3 has 15 residues. The CDR3 region is CATSGGSEYNQPQHF. The CDR3 bases are TGTGCCACCAGTGGGGGGTCGGAGTACAATCAGCCCCAGCATTTT.

The rearrangement joins TRBV10-3 to TRBJ1-2; D unclear. V lost 11 bases to trimming and J lost 0 bases, with 19 bases between them. The germline gives CDR1 ENHRY, CDR2 SYGVKD. The CDR3 loop spans 15 amino acids. The CDR3 protein is CAAWDPTTANYGYTF. As DNA, the CDR3 is TGTGCCGCCTGGGATCCCACGACGGCTAACTATGGCTACACCTTC.

The chain carries TRBV2 and TRBJ2-1, with 12 bases lining up with TRBD2. Germline V gene lookup returns CDR1 SNHLY and CDR2 FYNNEI. The CDR3 has 14 residues. The junction had 3 bases not matched to a gene; V was cut back by 10 bases and J by 2 bases. CDR3: CATGTSGPYNEQFF. In DNA, the CDR3 is TGTGCCACCGGGACTAGCGGGCCCTACAATGAGCAGTTCTTC.

The V and J genes are TRBV6-1 and TRBJ2-7; TRBD1 might be the D (6 bases). Germline V lookup: CDR1 MNHNS, CDR2 SASEGT. Trimming removed 4 bases from V and 7 bases from J, with 11 bases in between. The CDR3 contains 12 residues. The CDR3 DNA is TGTGCCAGCAGTGTTCTCGGACAGGAGCAGTACTTC. Translating it yields CASSVLGQEQYF.

Only a few counts were recorded for this clone. CDR3 sequence (DNA): TGTGCCAGCAGTTACGTGGGAGATACGCAGTATTTT. It is translated as CASSYVGDTQYF. V and J are TRBV6-5 and TRBJ2-3; D ambiguous. CDR3 size: 12 residues. Trimming removed 2 bases at V and 5 bases at J, with 5 bases between. Germline CDR1 is MNHEY and CDR2 is SVGAGI.

V and J are TRBV28 and TRBJ1-2; D not certain. Germline V lookup: CDR1 MDHEN, CDR2 SYDVKM. The CDR3 runs to 15 residues. V lost 7 bases and J lost 0, with 15 bases in between. For the CDR3, the DNA is TGTGCCAGCACTCATACAATCTCCCCTAACTATGGCTACACCTTC. This translates into CASTHTISPNYGYTF.